This T cell receptor (beta chain) was found in a study of cytomegalovirus exposure and HLA in healthy donors. Use of 60 Vbeta and 13 Jbeta primers characterized the PCR. Assay: immunoSEQ multiplex PCR; the TCRdb copy retains only in-frame clones and omits some. There are some 200,000 clones in the sample; around 80% occur only once, and over 2% lies in the top ten. V lost 6 bases to trimming and J lost 2 bases, with 10 bases between them. Germline lookup yields CDR1 SGHTA and CDR2 FQGNSA. The CDR3 has 13 residues. The clonotype comes from a young woman in good health and CMV-seronegative. The sequenced sample consisted of PBMCs. The chain joins TRBV7-2 to TRBJ1-1, with D perhaps matching TRBD1 (6 bases). In nucleotides, the CDR3 is TGTGCCAGCAGGGTACAGGGAAACACTGAAGCTTTCTTT. Protein: CASRVQGNTEAFF.